The clone carrying this TCR beta chain was picked up a small number of times. This sample is part of a study of identifying expanded T cells in peripheral blood. Looked up from germline, CDR1 is MNHEY and CDR2 is SVGAGI. The V end was cut by 2 bases, the J end by 0 bases, with 5 bases between. This CDR3 region has 13 residues. The repertoire was sequenced with immunoSEQ multiplex PCR; TCRdb's copy has only in-frame clones and lacks some. The sample shows about 90,000 clones, approximately 83% of them seen only once. This TCR derives from a person between 18 and 75 years old in good health. The specimen sequenced was blood. The rearrangement joins TRBV6-5 to TRBJ2-7; D ambiguous. The CDR3 loop is CASSYGYSYEQYF. CDR3 sequence (DNA): TGTGCCAGCAGTTACGGCTACTCCTACGAGCAGTACTTC.